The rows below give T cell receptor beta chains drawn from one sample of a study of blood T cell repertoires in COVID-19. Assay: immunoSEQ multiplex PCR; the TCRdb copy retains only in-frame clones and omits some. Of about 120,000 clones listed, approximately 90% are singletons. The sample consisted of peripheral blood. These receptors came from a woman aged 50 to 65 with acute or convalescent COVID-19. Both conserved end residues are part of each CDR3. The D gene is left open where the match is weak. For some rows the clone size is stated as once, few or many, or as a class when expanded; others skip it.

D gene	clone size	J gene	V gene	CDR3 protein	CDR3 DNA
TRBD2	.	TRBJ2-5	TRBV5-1	CASSWGTSGRVFETQYF	TGCGCCAGCAGCTGGGGGACTAGCGGGAGGGTATTTGAGACCCAGTACTTC
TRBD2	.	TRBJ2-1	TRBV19	CASRGLAGIEQFF	TGTGCCAGTAGGGGACTAGCGGGAATTGAGCAGTTCTTC
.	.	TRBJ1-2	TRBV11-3	CASSLIGTGTRKGYTF	TGTGCCAGCAGCTTAATCGGAACCGGGACACGGAAGGGCTACACCTTC
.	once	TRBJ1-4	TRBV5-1	CASSLTPANEKLFF	TGCGCCAGCAGCTTGACGCCAGCTAATGAAAAACTGTTTTTT
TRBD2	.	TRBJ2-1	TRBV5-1	CASSKLAGSYNEQFF	TGCGCCAGCAGCAAACTAGCGGGCTCCTACAATGAGCAGTTCTTC
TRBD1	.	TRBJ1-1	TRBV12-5	CASELMGQGNTEAFF	TGTGCTAGTGAGCTCATGGGACAGGGGAACACTGAAGCTTTCTTT
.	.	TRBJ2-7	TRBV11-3	CASSFGQGPIYEQYF	TGTGCCAGCAGCTTTGGGCAGGGCCCTATTTACGAGCAGTACTTC
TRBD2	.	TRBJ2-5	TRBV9	CASSGPGLATQETQYF	TGTGCCAGCAGCGGACCGGGACTAGCGACACAAGAGACCCAGTACTTC
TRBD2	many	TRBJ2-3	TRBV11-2	CASSLSGAGGTDTQYF	TGTGCCAGCAGCTTAAGCGGGGCGGGAGGCACAGATACGCAGTATTTT
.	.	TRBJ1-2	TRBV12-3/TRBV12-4	CASSLNGFYGYTF	TGTGCCAGCAGCTTGAACGGGTTCTATGGCTACACCTTC
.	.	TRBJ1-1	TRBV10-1	CASSAGGLGTEAFF	TGCGCCAGCAGTGCGGGGGGCTTGGGCACTGAAGCTTTCTTT
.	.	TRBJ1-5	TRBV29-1	CSPGPVGEDQPQHF	TGCAGCCCAGGTCCCGTGGGAGAGGATCAGCCCCAGCATTTT
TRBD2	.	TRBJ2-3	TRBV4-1	CASSPLGSGTLTDTQYF	TGCGCCAGCAGCCCCTTGGGGAGCGGGACCCTCACAGATACGCAGTATTTT
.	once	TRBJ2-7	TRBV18	CASSPGRGSYEQYF	TGTGCCAGCTCACCTGGACGGGGATCCTACGAGCAGTACTTC
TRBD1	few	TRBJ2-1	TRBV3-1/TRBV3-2	CASSFPGQGTGEQFF	TGTGCCAGCAGCTTCCCGGGACAGGGGACAGGGGAGCAGTTCTTC
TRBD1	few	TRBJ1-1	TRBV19	CASRRDRERAFF	TGTGCCAGTAGACGGGACAGGGAACGGGCTTTCTTT
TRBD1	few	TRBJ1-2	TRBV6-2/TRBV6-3	CASSFYTADDRAYGYTF	TGTGCCAGCAGTTTCTACACGGCCGATGACAGGGCGTATGGCTACACCTTC
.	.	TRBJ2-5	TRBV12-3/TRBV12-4	CASSFHGSETQYF	TGTGCCAGCAGTTTTCACGGTTCAGAGACCCAGTACTTC
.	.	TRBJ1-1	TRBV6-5	CASSSTAQAFF	TGTGCCAGCAGTTCGACAGCCCAAGCTTTCTTT
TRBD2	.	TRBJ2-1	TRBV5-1	CASSPPLAGGQGEQFF	TGCGCCAGCAGCCCCCCGCTAGCGGGGGGGCAGGGTGAGCAGTTCTTC
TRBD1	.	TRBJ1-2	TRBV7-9	CASSIDRGRDGYTF	TGTGCCAGCAGCATAGACAGGGGGCGAGATGGCTACACCTTC
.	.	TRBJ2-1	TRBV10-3	CAISDSRLASTKRNEQFF	TGTGCCATCAGTGATAGTCGGCTAGCTTCTACAAAAAGGAATGAGCAGTTCTTC
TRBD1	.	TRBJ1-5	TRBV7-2	CASSDRDRGDQPQHF	TGTGCCAGCAGCGACCGGGACAGGGGTGATCAGCCCCAGCATTTT
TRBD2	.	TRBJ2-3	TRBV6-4	CASSAISGGGDTQYF	TGTGCCAGCAGTGCGATTAGCGGGGGTGGAGATACGCAGTATTTT
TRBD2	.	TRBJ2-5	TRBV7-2	CASSLTGLAGGQETQYF	TGTGCCAGCAGCTTGACTGGACTAGCGGGAGGCCAAGAGACCCAGTACTTC
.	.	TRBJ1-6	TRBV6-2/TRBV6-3	CASSYLEAYNSPLHF	TGTGCCAGCAGTTACTTGGAGGCCTATAATTCACCCCTCCACTTT
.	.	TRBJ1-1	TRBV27	CASSLQGSYTEAFF	TGTGCCAGCAGTTTACAGGGTTCGTACACTGAAGCTTTCTTT
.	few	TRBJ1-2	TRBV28	CASSLSEKLYGYTF	TGTGCCAGCAGTTTGTCCGAGAAGCTCTATGGCTACACCTTC
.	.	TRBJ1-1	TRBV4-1	CASSQVGTIRGNTEAFF	TGCGCCAGCAGCCAAGTAGGGACTATTAGGGGGAACACTGAAGCTTTCTTT
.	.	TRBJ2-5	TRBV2	CASSEEVLGGGQETQYF	TGTGCCAGCAGTGAGGAGGTTCTGGGGGGTGGCCAAGAGACCCAGTACTTC
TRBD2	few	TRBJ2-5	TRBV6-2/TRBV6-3	CASTPGGSKQETQYF	TGTGCCAGCACCCCCGGGGGGAGCAAACAAGAGACCCAGTACTTC
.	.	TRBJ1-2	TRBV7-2	CARGGLSYGYTF	TGTGCCAGGGGAGGGCTCAGCTATGGCTACACCTTC
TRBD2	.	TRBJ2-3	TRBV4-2	CASSQTGTSGGPGDTQYF	TGTGCCAGCAGCCAAACCGGGACTAGCGGGGGGCCGGGAGATACGCAGTATTTT
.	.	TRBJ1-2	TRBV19	CASSQDRSYGYTF	TGTGCCAGTAGTCAAGACAGGTCCTATGGCTACACCTTC
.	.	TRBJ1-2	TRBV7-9	CASSLSSTYGYTF	TGTGCCAGCAGCTTAAGCTCTACCTATGGCTACACCTTC
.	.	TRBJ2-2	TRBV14	CASSHAQGGTGELFF	TGTGCCAGCAGCCATGCCCAGGGAGGCACCGGGGAGCTGTTTTTT
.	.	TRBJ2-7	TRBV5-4	CASSPDWSSYEQYF	TGTGCCAGCAGCCCGGACTGGAGCTCCTACGAGCAGTACTTC
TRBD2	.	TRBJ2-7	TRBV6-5	CASSSRHGGAEQYF	TGTGCCAGCAGTTCCCGCCACGGGGGGGCCGAGCAGTACTTC
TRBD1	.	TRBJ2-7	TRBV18	CASSPNRGSSYEQYF	TGTGCCAGCTCACCTAACAGGGGTAGCTCCTACGAGCAGTACTTC
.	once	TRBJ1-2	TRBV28	CASSLAAVRGYTF	TGTGCCAGCAGTTTAGCGGCAGTGAGAGGCTACACCTTC
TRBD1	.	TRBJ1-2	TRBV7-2	CASSLVLGTGSSHYGYTF	TGTGCCAGCAGCTTAGTTTTGGGGACAGGGTCGTCTCACTATGGCTACACCTTC
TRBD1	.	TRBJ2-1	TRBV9	CASSFRDRGYEQFF	TGTGCCAGCAGCTTCCGGGACAGGGGTTATGAGCAGTTCTTC
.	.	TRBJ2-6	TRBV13	CASSLFLGANVLTF	TGTGCCAGCAGCTTGTTTCTTGGGGCCAACGTCCTGACTTTC
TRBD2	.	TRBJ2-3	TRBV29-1	CSVEDYGTTLSTDTQYF	TGCAGCGTTGAAGACTACGGGACTACCCTAAGCACAGATACGCAGTATTTT
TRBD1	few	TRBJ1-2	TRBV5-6	CASSLYGQGFNYGYTF	TGTGCCAGCAGCTTGTACGGACAGGGGTTTAACTATGGCTACACCTTC